Presented here are 29 T cell receptor beta chains from one specimen sequenced in a study of CD8+ T cells in alopecia areata. Time point indicated: mouse skin at time of skin grafting. Extracted RNA was reverse transcribed, and the resulting cDNA served as sequencing template. Using immunoSEQ multiplex PCR, the repertoire was profiled, and TCRdb retains in-frame clones only, with some absent. The repertoire shows 1,500 to 2,000 clones, none seen only once; the top ten take roughly an eighth. The specimen was skin, collected at week 0. The receptors originated from a C3H/HeJ mouse with alopecia areata. For this mouse line, the MHC haplotype is H2-k.

This clone was seen ten or more times. Each gene name is a mouse one. Coverage ceases 4 residues before the CDR3 finishes, and the germline J gene fills in the end. The genes are TRBV13-1 and TRBJ2-5; 11 bases line up with TRBD2. CDR1 is NSHNY and CDR2 is SYGAGN in the germline V gene. The CDR3 sequence is 16 residues long. V was pared by 1 base and J by 3 bases, with 4 bases of the junction left unmatched. CDR3 DNA (partial): TGTGCCAGCAGTGATCCCGACTGGGGGGGTCAAGAC. Translating gives CASSDPDWGGQD. The complete CDR3 reads CASSDPDWGGQDTQYF.

By proportion, this clone is medium-sized. The listed genes are named as in mouse. The read ends 4 residues shy of where the CDR3 ends; the end is completed using the germline J gene. The chain couples TRBV13-2 to TRBJ2-7; 7 bases agree with TRBD1. The CDR3 is 13 residues long. The trim removed 5 bases at V and 0 bases at J, leaving 2 bases unmatched. Germline loops: CDR1 NNHNN, CDR2 SYGAGS (reference sequence). CDR3 bases read: TGTGCCAGCGGGGGACAGAGCTCCTAT. It specifies CASGGQSSY. The complete CDR3 reads CASGGQSSYEQYF.

In its sample, this clone ranks as medium-sized. Each gene name is a mouse one. The read halts 4 residues ahead of the CDR3 end, with the missing end drawn from the germline J gene. J is TRBJ1-1 and V is TRBV19; TRBD1 agrees at 7 bases. The CDR3 is 14 amino acids. The germline CDR1 and CDR2 sequences are FNHDT and SITEND (reference sequence). V shed 5 bases, J shed 0 bases, and the junction held 4 bases outside the gene matches. CDR3 residues: CASSPDRANTEVFF. The covered CDR3 bases are TGTGCCAGCAGCCCCGACAGGGCAAACACA.

There are many counts of this clone. Mouse gene names and germline throughout. The missing CDR3 end, 4 residues past where the read stops, is filled in from the germline J gene. This rearrangement joins TRBV13-1 to TRBJ2-5, with TRBD1 identical over 11 bases. Looked up from germline, CDR1 is NSHNY and CDR2 is SYGAGN. This CDR3 has 14 amino acids. This CDR3 is CASSGDRGEDTQYF. Partial CDR3 DNA: TGTGCCAGCAGTGGGGACAGGGGGGAAGAC.

This clone has more than one count but fewer than ten. Any gene name here is a mouse gene name. The CDR3 is cut off 4 residues early in the read; its end comes from the germline J gene. This chain links TRBV14 with TRBJ2-4; 11 positions agree with TRBD2. The germline gives CDR1 SGHDT, CDR2 FRDEAV. The CDR3 is 15 residues long. Partial CDR3 DNA: TGTGCCAGCAGCCCCCCGGGACTGGGGGAAAAC. This translates into CASSPPGLGEN. Given in full, the CDR3 is CASSPPGLGENTLYF.

This clone is deemed medium-sized. Genes and germline come from the mouse. The read halts 4 residues ahead of the CDR3 end, with the missing end drawn from the germline J gene. The chain recombines TRBV12-1 with TRBJ2-4; 9 bases align to TRBD2. The CDR3 spans 17 residues. Germline CDR1 and CDR2: SGHSN and HYEKVE. With V trimmed by 3 bases and J by 0 bases, 9 bases remained unmatched. The CDR3 reads CASSVPGLGPSQNTLYF. The CDR3 bases that were read are TGTGCCAGCTCTGTTCCGGGACTGGGACCTAGTCAAAAC. Drawing the rest from reference TRBV12-1 and TRBJ2-4, the complete variable domain is DSGVVQSPRHIIKEKGGRSVLTCIPISGHSNVVWYQQTLGKELKFLIQHYEKVERDKGFLPSRFSVQQFDDYHSEMNMSALELEDSAMYFCASSVPGLGPSQNTLYFGAGTRLSVL.

In its sample, this clone ranks as medium-sized (0.01 to 0.1%). Gene names are the mouse ones. The read ends 4 residues before the CDR3 terminus; that terminus is restored from the germline J gene. This chain connects TRBV5 to TRBJ2-7; D not resolved. V gave up 0 bases and J gave up 3 bases, with 6 bases separating them. Germline V lookup: CDR1 LGHNA, CDR2 YNLKQL (reference sequence). CDR3 length: 13 amino acids. CDR3 DNA, as far as it was read: TGTGCCAGCAGCCAAGACTGGATCTAT. Its protein is CASSQDWIY. The full CDR3 reads CASSQDWIYEQYF.

In its sample, this clone is medium-sized. The gene symbols are mouse symbols. From the germline J gene comes the end of the CDR3, since the read stops 4 residues before it. This rearrangement joins TRBV19 to TRBJ2-2, with TRBD2 matching over 7 bases. This CDR3 contains 15 residues. V shed 2 bases and J 1 base; nucleotides not matched to a gene: 2. Germline values: CDR1 FNHDT, CDR2 SITEND (reference sequence). The CDR3 is CASSILGVNTGQLYF. The CDR3 DNA, read in part, is TGTGCCAGCAGTATCCTGGGGGTAAACACCGGG.

This clone qualifies as medium-sized. The genes are named according to mouse. The CDR3 DNA, read in part, is TGTGCCAGCAGTGATGAGGGGGGGGAATATGCT. Translation: CASSDEGGEYA. The complete CDR3 protein is CASSDEGGEYAEQFF. The chain uses TRBV13-3 and TRBJ2-1; perhaps TRBD2 as D (7 bases). The read terminates 4 residues before the CDR3 end, so the remaining end is supplied by the germline J gene. This CDR3 region has 15 residues. Trimming took 0 bases from V and 4 from J, leaving 11 bases between them. The V gene's germline CDR1 is NNHDY and CDR2 SYVADS.

At least ten counts were recorded for this clone. Mouse gene names and germline throughout. Partial CDR3 DNA: TGTGCCAGCAGCCAAGAAGGACTGGGGGTCTATGCT. Translating it yields CASSQEGLGVYA. The full CDR3 protein reads CASSQEGLGVYAEQFF. The rearrangement joins TRBV5 to TRBJ2-1, with TRBD2 matching over 10 bases. The CDR3 goes on 4 residues after the read ends, and that part is filled in from the germline J gene. V was pared by 0 bases and J by 3 bases, with 2 bases of the junction left unmatched. The CDR3 is made up of 16 amino acids. Germline CDR1 LGHNA, CDR2 YNLKQL (reference sequence).

In this sample, this clone is medium-sized. The gene symbols are mouse symbols. The read ends 4 residues before the CDR3 terminus; that terminus is restored from the germline J gene. J is TRBJ1-1 and V is TRBV13-1; D is perhaps TRBD1 (5 bases). V was trimmed by 0 bases and J by 0 bases, leaving 6 bases between them. This CDR3 region has 14 residues. Per germline, CDR1 NSHNY and CDR2 SYGAGN. The CDR3 loop reads CASSDAQANTEVFF. Partial CDR3 DNA: TGTGCCAGCAGTGATGCACAGGCAAACACA.

This clone is classed as medium-sized. Mouse germline and gene names are used. The read falls 4 residues short of the CDR3 end, and the missing part is taken from the germline J gene. This chain uses TRBV14 with TRBJ1-1; tentatively, D is TRBD1 (6 bases). Germline CDR1 SGHDT, CDR2 FRDEAV. The CDR3 runs 11 residues. The CDR3 reads CASRTGPEVFF. The CDR3 bases that were read are TGTGCCAGCAGAACAGGGCCA.

This clone was observed a few times. Genes and germline are mouse. The read falls 4 residues short of the CDR3 end, and the missing part is taken from the germline J gene. The chain employs TRBV5 and TRBJ2-7, with D possibly TRBD2 on 5 matching bases. CDR1 is LGHNA, CDR2 YNLKQL, per germline (reference sequence). This CDR3 has 12 amino acids. The CDR3 spells CASSQVGYEQYF. The CDR3 bases that were read are TGTGCCAGCAGCCAAGTGGGGTAT.

For this clone: One end of the junction does not line up with germline, which may come from a read error. Germline and genes here are mouse. The missing CDR3 end, 4 residues past where the read stops, is filled in from the germline J gene. The chain carries TRBV13-3 and TRBJ2-1; 9 bases agree with TRBD1. This CDR3 comprises 16 residues. Germline CDR1 NNHDY, CDR2 SYVADS. The part of the CDR3 DNA that was read is TGTGCCGGCAGTGATGGGACAGGGAATAACTATGCT. As protein: CAGSDGTGNNYA. The whole CDR3 protein reads CAGSDGTGNNYAEQFF.

This clone was counted many times. Mouse gene names and germline throughout. The read ends 4 residues before the CDR3 terminus; that terminus is restored from the germline J gene. The chain employs TRBV13-2 and TRBJ1-1; 7 nucleotides agree with TRBD1. CDR1 NNHNN and CDR2 SYGAGS come from the germline V gene (reference sequence). This CDR3 spans 12 amino acids. The CDR3 bases that were read are TGTGCCAGCGGGCCACAGGGGCCA. It codes for CASGPQGP. In full, the CDR3 is CASGPQGPEVFF.

This clone is medium-sized (0.01 to 0.1%). The gene names here belong to mouse. The read ends 4 residues shy of where the CDR3 ends; the end is completed using the germline J gene. The rearrangement joins TRBV13-1 to TRBJ2-7; 7 nucleotides line up with TRBD1. CDR1 NSHNY and CDR2 SYGAGN come from the germline V gene. CDR3 size: 14 residues. Trimming at V came to 2 bases and at J to 1 base, leaving 3 bases not matched to a gene. CDR3 sequence reads: CASSDYRGSYEQYF. The sequenced CDR3 bases are TGTGCCAGCAGTGACTACAGGGGTTCCTAT.

Sample share makes this clone medium-sized. Gene names follow the mouse nomenclature. The read is 4 residues too short to cover the CDR3 end, so that end is filled in from the germline J gene. The chain is built from TRBV5 and TRBJ2-4, with 9 positions matching TRBD2. This CDR3 has 16 amino acids. Germline V gene lookup returns CDR1 LGHNA and CDR2 YNLKQL (reference sequence). The part of the CDR3 DNA that was read is TGTGCCAGCAGCCAAGCCCCGGACTGGGGCGAAAAC. It encodes CASSQAPDWGEN. The complete CDR3 sequence is CASSQAPDWGENTLYF.

This clone rates as medium-sized. Each gene name is a mouse one. Coverage ceases 4 residues before the CDR3 finishes, and the germline J gene fills in the end. This chain joins TRBV16 and TRBJ2-2; no definite D call. The V end was cut by 0 bases, the J end by 2 bases, with 7 bases between. The CDR3 is 15 residues long. Germline CDR1 SGHSA, CDR2 FRNQAP. This CDR3 is CASSLDRRNTGQLYF. The sequenced part of the CDR3 DNA is TGTGCAAGCAGCTTAGACAGGAGGAACACCGGG.

This clone is medium-sized. The genes and germline here are from mouse. The sequenced fragment ends 4 residues before the CDR3 boundary, so the rest is inferred from the germline J gene. The V and J genes are TRBV16 and TRBJ1-2; D gene unclear. Trimming took off 5 bases at V and 0 bases at J, with 4 bases between the two ends. Looked up from germline, CDR1 is SGHSA and CDR2 is FRNQAP. There are 12 residues in the CDR3. CDR3 bases read: TGTGCAAGCAGCACAGCAAACTCC. This encodes CASSTANS. The whole CDR3 is CASSTANSDYTF.

This clone appeared many times. The listed genes are named as in mouse. The read terminates 4 residues before the CDR3 end, so the remaining end is supplied by the germline J gene. The chain couples TRBV5 to TRBJ1-1, with D perhaps TRBD1 (6 bases). The CDR3 is 14 residues long. Trimming took off 0 bases at V and 4 bases at J, with 9 bases between the two ends. In germline, CDR1 is LGHNA, CDR2 YNLKQL (reference sequence). The DNA read from the CDR3 is TGTGCCAGCAGCCAAGAACGGGACACCACA. Translating gives CASSQERDTT. The complete CDR3 reads CASSQERDTTEVFF.

In its sample, this clone ranks as medium-sized (0.01 to 0.1%). Each gene name is a mouse one. The CDR3 extends 4 residues past the end of the read, so its final part is completed from the germline J gene. This chain links TRBV13-1 with TRBJ2-4, with 9 bases fitting TRBD1. The CDR3 consists of 14 residues. Looked up from germline, CDR1 is NSHNY and CDR2 is SYGAGN. CDR3 in amino acids: CASSDWDRENTLYF. The sequenced part of the CDR3 DNA is TGTGCCAGCAGTGATTGGGACAGGGAAAAC.

By share of the sample, this clone is large. Here the gene names and germline are mouse. Read sequence stops 4 residues before the CDR3 end, and the germline J gene provides the missing end. This chain joins TRBV17 and TRBJ2-2; 11 bases match TRBD1. CDR3 length equals 17 residues. V gave up 3 bases and J gave up 3 bases; unmatched junction bases: 6. Germline CDR1 is MNHDT and CDR2 is YYDKIL. CDR3 bases read: TGTGCTAGCAGTAGCCTTGGGACAGGGGGACACACCGGG. Residues: CASSSLGTGGHTG. The whole CDR3 protein is CASSSLGTGGHTGQLYF.

This clone counts as medium-sized. Gene names follow the mouse nomenclature. The read halts 4 residues ahead of the CDR3 end, with the missing end drawn from the germline J gene. V gene TRBV5 combines with J gene TRBJ2-4; 13 nucleotides agree with TRBD2. The germline V gene has CDR1 LGHNA and CDR2 YNLKQL (reference sequence). Trimming removed 4 bases from V and 2 bases from J; junction bases left unmatched: 6. The CDR3 has 17 amino acids. The part of the CDR3 DNA that was read is TGTGCCAGCAGCCCCGGACTGGGGGGGCGCAATCAAAAC. Translated, it gives CASSPGLGGRNQN. The complete CDR3 protein is CASSPGLGGRNQNTLYF.

By frequency in the sample, this clone is medium-sized. Genes and germline come from the mouse. The missing CDR3 end, 3 residues past where the read stops, is filled in from the germline J gene. This chain connects TRBV14 to TRBJ1-6; D ambiguous. TRBJ1-6 carries the ORF label, with uncertain function. V was pared by 2 bases and J by 3 bases, with 6 bases between. Looked up from germline, CDR1 is SGHDT and CDR2 is FRDEAV. The CDR3 sequence is 14 residues long. The CDR3 protein is CASSFPIYNSPLYF. CDR3 DNA, as far as it was read: TGTGCCAGCAGTTTTCCAATCTATAATTCGCCC.

In its sample, this clone was seen many times. Gene labels here are mouse ones. With the read ending 4 residues before the CDR3 end, the germline J gene is used to fill in that end. The gene calls are TRBV13-1 and TRBJ1-1, with D possibly being TRBD1 (5 bases). Trimming removed 0 bases from V and 1 base from J, with 13 bases in between. Per germline, CDR1 NSHNY and CDR2 SYGAGN. The CDR3 totals 16 residues. The CDR3 here is CASSDVSQGRNTEVFF. CDR3 DNA, as far as it was read: TGTGCCAGCAGTGATGTAAGCCAGGGTCGAAACACA.

This clone is termed medium-sized (0.01 to 0.1%). These gene names are mouse names. With the read ending 4 residues before the CDR3 end, the germline J gene is used to fill in that end. The chain combines TRBV13-3 with TRBJ1-1, with D possibly being TRBD1 (5 bases). The length of the CDR3 is 13 residues. Germline lookup yields CDR1 NNHDY and CDR2 SYVADS. Deletions cut 4 bases from V and 1 base from J, with 8 bases between. The CDR3 DNA, read in part, is TGTGCCAGCAGTATTGGACAAAACACA. Translating gives CASSIGQNT. The entire CDR3 protein reads CASSIGQNTEVFF.

The sample holds many counts of this clone. Gene names and germline refer to mouse. The read is 4 residues too short to cover the CDR3 end, so that end is filled in from the germline J gene. J is TRBJ2-5 and V is TRBV13-2; TRBD2 might be the D (6 bases). The CDR3 covers 14 residues. The germline V gene encodes CDR1 NNHNN and CDR2 SYGAGS (reference sequence). V was pared by 0 bases and J by 2 bases, with 7 bases between. This CDR3 reads CASGDAGVQDTQYF. The CDR3 bases that were read are TGTGCCAGCGGTGATGCTGGGGTCCAAGAC.

This clone was seen ten or more times. Mouse gene names apply. The CDR3 loop is CASSGGGNNYAEQFF. The CDR3 DNA, read in part, is TGTGCCAGCAGTGGGGGGGGTAATAACTATGCT. This chain links TRBV13-1 with TRBJ2-1, with 7 nucleotides matching TRBD2. The read comes to an end 4 residues before the CDR3 does, leaving the germline J gene to fill in the end. CDR1 NSHNY and CDR2 SYGAGN come from the germline V gene. The CDR3 contains 15 residues. After removal of 3 bases from V and 0 bases from J, the junction contained 3 bases not matched to a gene.

This clone was recorded many times. All gene names here are mouse names. The CDR3 end lies 4 residues beyond the end of the read and is filled in from the germline J gene. The genes are TRBV29 and TRBJ2-7, with 8 bases lining up with TRBD2. Germline V lookup: CDR1 MSHET, CDR2 SYDVDS. The CDR3 sequence is 16 residues long. After removal of 0 bases from V and 0 bases from J, the junction contained 4 bases not matched to a gene. The part of the CDR3 DNA that was read is TGTGCTAGCAGTTTATCGAGCTGGGGGGCCTCCTAT. It encodes CASSLSSWGASY. The CDR3 reads in full as CASSLSSWGASYEQYF.